The 23 T cell receptor beta chains given below trace back to one sample, sequenced in a study of T cell responses to AZD1222 COVID-19 vaccine. Profiling relied on immunoSEQ multiplex PCR, and the TCRdb table lists in-frame clones only, not all of them. This table holds more than 80,000 clones, 70% to 90% found once. Sample: peripheral blood, taken on day 0 of AZD1222 vaccination. The receptors were sampled from an adult in good health.

This rearrangement joins TRBV7-2 to TRBJ2-7, with TRBD2 identical over 10 bases. The germline gives CDR1 SGHTA, CDR2 FQGNSA. The CDR3 contains 15 residues. The V segment lost 5 bases and the J segment 6 bases; nucleotides outside the gene matches: 10. CDR3 sequence reads: CASSPNTGLAIEQYF. CDR3 nucleotide sequence: TGTGCCAGCAGCCCAAATACGGGACTAGCGATCGAGCAGTACTTC.

The chain employs TRBV18 and TRBJ2-7, with TRBD2 identical over 7 bases. Germline assignment: CDR1 KGHSH and CDR2 LQKENI. The CDR3 extends over 15 amino acids. V trimming: 1 base; J trimming: 0 bases; junction bases outside the gene matches: 3. The CDR3 sequence is CASSPRLADSYEQYF. The CDR3 bases are TGTGCCAGCTCACCACGGCTAGCGGACTCCTACGAGCAGTACTTC.

This chain links TRBV7-8 with TRBJ1-5; D may be TRBD1 (5 bases). In germline, CDR1 is SGHVS, CDR2 FQNEAQ. The CDR3 loop spans 14 amino acids. V was shortened by 3 bases and J by 5 bases, with 11 bases between the two germline ends. The CDR3 loop reads CASSFGAIDQPQHF. CDR3 coding DNA: TGTGCCAGCAGCTTCGGGGCAATTGATCAGCCCCAGCATTTT.

This rearrangement joins TRBV13 to TRBJ2-2; D uncertain. Germline V gene sequence: CDR1 PRHDT, CDR2 FYEKMQ (reference sequence). The CDR3 runs to 14 residues. V was cut by 6 bases and J by 5 bases, with 13 bases left in between. The CDR3 reads CASSKYTDTGELFF. For the CDR3, the DNA is TGTGCCAGCAGTAAATATACAGATACCGGGGAGCTGTTTTTT.

The rearrangement links TRBV11-2 to TRBJ2-7; D is perhaps TRBD2 (5 bases). The ends were cut back, 3 bases at V and 1 base at J, with 13 bases in the middle. CDR1 is SGHAT and CDR2 is FQNNGV in the germline V gene. The length of the CDR3 is 15 residues. This CDR3 is CASSFGSRGSYEQYF. The CDR3 nucleotides read TGTGCCAGCAGCTTTGGGTCGCGCGGGTCCTACGAGCAGTACTTC.

This clone has a single count. The gene calls are TRBV19 and TRBJ1-5; 7 nucleotides match TRBD1. This CDR3 spans 15 amino acids. After removal of 7 bases from V and 0 bases from J, the junction contained 6 bases not matched to a gene. The V gene's germline CDR1 is LNHDA and CDR2 SQIVND (reference sequence). For the CDR3, the DNA is TGTGCCAGTACTCCGGGGACAGCTAGCAATCAGCCCCAGCATTTT. Translation gives CASTPGTASNQPQHF.

This chain links TRBV19 with TRBJ2-1; D perhaps matches TRBD2 (6 bases). The V end lost 5 bases, the J end lost 2 bases, and 16 bases lay between the germline ends. Germline V gene data show CDR1 as LNHDA and CDR2 as SQIVND (reference sequence). The CDR3 runs to 16 residues. CDR3 amino acids: CASSLTGTGPYNEQFF. The DNA of the CDR3 is TGTGCCAGTAGTTTAACCGGGACTGGCCCCTACAATGAGCAGTTCTTC.

The J gene is TRBJ2-4, the V gene TRBV30; 9 nucleotides align to TRBD2. CDR1 is GTSNPN, CDR2 SVGIG, per germline (reference sequence). V was pared by 5 bases and J by 1 base, with 3 bases of the junction left unmatched. The CDR3 covers 14 residues. The CDR3 loop reads CAWSSGVAKNIQYF. DNA for the CDR3: TGTGCCTGGTCTAGCGGGGTTGCCAAAAACATTCAGTACTTC.

V gene TRBV19 combines with J gene TRBJ2-1, with TRBD2 matching over 8 bases. With V trimmed by 6 bases and J by 2 bases, 6 bases remained unmatched. Looked up from germline, CDR1 is LNHDA and CDR2 is SQIVND (reference sequence). This CDR3 is built from 15 residues. The CDR3 bases are TGTGCCAGTAGCGCGACTAGCGAGGCCTACAATGAGCAGTTCTTC. This sequence encodes CASSATSEAYNEQFF.

In its sample, this clone was seen once. This chain uses TRBV18 with TRBJ2-7; D remains unclear. Germline assignment: CDR1 KGHSH and CDR2 LQKENI. The germline V and J ends were trimmed by 1 base and 1 base, with 5 bases remaining between them. This CDR3 region has 13 residues. CDR3 protein: CASSPRESYEQYF. In DNA form, the CDR3 reads TGTGCCAGCTCACCACGGGAATCCTACGAGCAGTACTTC.

This clone appeared once. The CDR3 DNA follows: TGCGCCAGCAGCCAAAACAGGGTTCATAATTCACCCCTCCACTTT. Translation: CASSQNRVHNSPLHF. The V gene is TRBV5-1, the J gene TRBJ1-6; the D gene is possibly TRBD1 (6 bases). Germline CDR1 and CDR2: SGHRS and YFSETQ. V shed 4 bases and J shed 5 bases, with 13 bases lying between them. The length of the CDR3 is 15 residues.

The J gene is TRBJ2-2, the V gene TRBV5-6, with 8 bases fitting TRBD1. V trimming: 5 bases; J trimming: 2 bases; junction bases outside the gene matches: 5. The CDR3 runs 15 residues. CDR1 and CDR2 from the germline V gene are SGHDT and YYEEEE. CDR3 coding DNA: TGTGCCAGCAGGTCGACAGGGGCAAACACCGGGGAGCTGTTTTTT. This encodes CASRSTGANTGELFF. Together with reference TRBV5-6 and TRBJ2-2, the CDR3 gives the full variable domain: DAGVTQSPTHLIKTRGQQVTLRCSPKSGHDTVSWYQQALGQGPQFIFQYYEEEERQRGNFPDRFSGHQFPNYSSELNVNALLLGDSALYLCASRSTGANTGELFFGEGSRLTVL.

The CDR3 loop is CASSQEWGLVGELFF. CDR3 nucleotide sequence: TGTGCCAGCAGCCAAGAGTGGGGTTTAGTTGGGGAGCTGTTTTTT. V gene TRBV3-1 (or the pseudogene TRBV3-2) combines with J gene TRBJ2-2; D gene ambiguous. The CDR3 extends over 15 amino acids. Germline assignment: CDR1 LGHDT and CDR2 YNNKEL (reference sequence). V dropped 0 bases and J dropped 8 bases, with 13 bases sitting between them.

The V and J genes are TRBV7-2 and TRBJ2-7, with 12 positions matching TRBD2. The CDR3 extends over 16 amino acids. Germline-derived CDR1 and CDR2 are SGHTA and FQGNSA. Unmatched junction bases numbered 10, after V lost 5 bases and J lost 5 bases. CDR3 residues: CASSLRLAGVMDEQYF. The CDR3 DNA is TGTGCCAGCAGCCTAAGACTAGCGGGAGTGATGGACGAGCAGTACTTC.

CDR3: CASSRRTANTEAFF. CDR3 DNA: TGTGCCAGCAGCCGAAGGACAGCGAACACTGAAGCTTTCTTT. V and J are TRBV14 and TRBJ1-1, with TRBD1 as a possible D gene (6 bases). CDR3 length: 14 amino acids. Trimming removed 4 bases from V and 1 base from J, with 10 bases in between. Per germline, CDR1 SGHDN and CDR2 FVKESK.

The chain links TRBV7-9 to TRBJ1-5; D is unclear. The ends were cut back, 5 bases at V and 0 bases at J, with 2 bases in the middle. The CDR3 spans 12 residues. CDR1 and CDR2 (germline): SEHNR, FQNEAQ (reference sequence). CDR3 region: CASSLSNQPQHF. The CDR3 DNA sequence: TGTGCCAGCAGCCTTAGCAATCAGCCCCAGCATTTT.

This clone was detected a few times. This chain uses TRBV7-9 with TRBJ1-2; the D is unclear. V was shortened by 7 bases and J by 2 bases, with 14 bases between the two germline ends. The CDR3 is 14 amino acids. Germline V gene data show CDR1 as SEHNR and CDR2 as FQNEAQ (reference sequence). The CDR3 loop reads CASTPGDGNYGYTF. Here the CDR3 DNA reads TGTGCCAGCACCCCGGGCGACGGCAACTATGGCTACACCTTC. The complete variable domain, with remaining parts taken from reference TRBV7-9 and TRBJ1-2, reads DTGVSQNPRHKITKRGQNVTFRCDPISEHNRLYWYRQTLGQGPEFLTYFQNEAQLEKSRLLSDRFSAERPKGSFSTLEIQRTEQGDSAMYLCASTPGDGNYGYTFGSGTRLTVV.

The gene calls are TRBV2 and TRBJ2-1; 14 nucleotides agree with TRBD2. CDR1 and CDR2 from the germline V gene are SNHLY and FYNNEI. The V and J ends lost 6 bases and 4 bases, in that order; junction bases with no gene match: 11. This CDR3 is built from 18 residues. The CDR3 region is CASRRTSGGLNSYNEQFF. The DNA for the CDR3 is TGTGCCAGCAGAAGGACTAGCGGGGGGCTAAATTCATACAATGAGCAGTTCTTC. The variable domain in full, completed from reference TRBV2 and TRBJ2-1, reads EPEVTQTPSHQVTQMGQEVILRCVPISNHLYFYWYRQILGQKVEFLVSFYNNEISEKSEIFDDQFSVERPDGSNFTLKIRSTKLEDSAMYFCASRRTSGGLNSYNEQFFGPGTRLTVL.

This clone was counted a single time. This chain links TRBV6-1 with TRBJ2-5; TRBD1 matches at 7 bases. Germline CDR1 and CDR2: MNHNS and SASEGT. The CDR3 spans 15 residues. After removal of 3 bases from V and 1 base from J, the junction contained 5 bases not matched to a gene. The CDR3 spells CASSDWDRFQETQYF. CDR3 nucleotide sequence: TGTGCCAGCAGTGATTGGGACAGATTCCAAGAGACCCAGTACTTC.

CDR3 in amino acids: CASREKTGYTGELFF. CDR3 coding DNA: TGTGCCAGCAGAGAAAAGACAGGGTACACCGGGGAGCTGTTTTTT. The chain links TRBV2 to TRBJ2-2, with TRBD1 matching over 7 bases. Germline V gene sequence: CDR1 SNHLY, CDR2 FYNNEI. The V segment lost 6 bases and the J segment 3 bases; nucleotides outside the gene matches: 7. The CDR3 loop spans 15 amino acids.

This chain joins TRBV5-1 and TRBJ1-1; D might be TRBD1 (6 bases). This CDR3 spans 13 amino acids. With 0 bases removed from V and 5 bases from J, the gap between germline ends came to 8 bases. CDR1 is SGHRS, CDR2 YFSETQ, per germline. CDR3 region: CASSLGTVTEAFF. The CDR3 region has the DNA TGCGCCAGCAGCTTGGGGACAGTAACTGAAGCTTTCTTT.

This clone was recorded once. The V and J genes are TRBV18 and TRBJ2-3; D may be TRBD1 or TRBD2 (5 bases each). Deletions cut 3 bases from V and 5 bases from J, with 15 bases between. The CDR3 is made up of 15 amino acids. Per germline, CDR1 KGHSH and CDR2 LQKENI. CDR3 coding DNA: TGTGCCAGCTCACCGCTGGACATCGCGGGAGATACGCAGTATTTT. Translating it yields CASSPLDIAGDTQYF.

V gene TRBV5-1 combines with J gene TRBJ2-7; 13 bases are shared with TRBD2. The CDR3 covers 16 residues. The junction had 6 bases not matched to a gene; V was cut back by 4 bases and J by 2 bases. Germline V gene sequence: CDR1 SGHRS, CDR2 YFSETQ. The CDR3 here is CASSGGTSGNTYEQYF. For the CDR3, the DNA is TGCGCCAGCAGCGGCGGGACTAGCGGGAATACCTACGAGCAGTACTTC.